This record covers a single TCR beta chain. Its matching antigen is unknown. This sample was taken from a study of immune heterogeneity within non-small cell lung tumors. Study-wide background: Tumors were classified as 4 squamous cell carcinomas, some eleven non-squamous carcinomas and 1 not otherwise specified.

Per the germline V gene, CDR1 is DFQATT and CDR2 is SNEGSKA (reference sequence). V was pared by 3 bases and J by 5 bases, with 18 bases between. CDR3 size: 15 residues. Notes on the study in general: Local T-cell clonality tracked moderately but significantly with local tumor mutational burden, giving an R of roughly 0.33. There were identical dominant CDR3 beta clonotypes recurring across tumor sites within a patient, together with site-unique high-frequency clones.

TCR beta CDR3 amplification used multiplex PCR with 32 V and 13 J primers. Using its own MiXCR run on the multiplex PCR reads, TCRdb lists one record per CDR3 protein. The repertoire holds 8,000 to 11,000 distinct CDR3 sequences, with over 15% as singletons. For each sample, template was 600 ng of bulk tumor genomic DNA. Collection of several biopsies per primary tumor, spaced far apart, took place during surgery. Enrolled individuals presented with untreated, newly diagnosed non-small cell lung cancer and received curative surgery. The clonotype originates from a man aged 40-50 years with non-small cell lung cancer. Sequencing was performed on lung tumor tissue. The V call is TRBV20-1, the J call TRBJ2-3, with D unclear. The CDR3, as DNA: TGCAGTGCTAGTGCGGTAGCTGAAGACCGAGATACGCAGTATTTT. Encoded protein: CSASAVAEDRDTQYF.